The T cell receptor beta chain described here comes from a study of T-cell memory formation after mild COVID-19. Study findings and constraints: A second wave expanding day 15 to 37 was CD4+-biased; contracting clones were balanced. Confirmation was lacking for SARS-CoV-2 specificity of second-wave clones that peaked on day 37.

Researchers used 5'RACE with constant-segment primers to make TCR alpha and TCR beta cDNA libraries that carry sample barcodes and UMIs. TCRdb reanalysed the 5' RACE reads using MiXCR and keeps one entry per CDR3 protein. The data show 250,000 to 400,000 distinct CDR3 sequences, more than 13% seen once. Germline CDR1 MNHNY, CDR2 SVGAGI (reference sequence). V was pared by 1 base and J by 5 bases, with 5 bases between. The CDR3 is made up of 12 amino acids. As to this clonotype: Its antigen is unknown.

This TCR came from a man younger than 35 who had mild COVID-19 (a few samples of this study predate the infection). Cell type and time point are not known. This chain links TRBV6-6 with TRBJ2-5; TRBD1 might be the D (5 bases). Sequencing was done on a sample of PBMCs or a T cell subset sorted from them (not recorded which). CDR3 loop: CASSYYRETQYF. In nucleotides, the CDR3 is TGTGCCAGCAGTTACTACAGGGAGACCCAGTACTTC.